This T cell receptor beta chain came from a study of OX40 agonist ivuxolimab in advanced cancers. Study-wide background: People in dose escalation had one of these cancers: hepatocellular carcinoma, melanoma, renal cell or head and neck cancer. Prior anti-PD-1, anti-PD-L1 or anti-CTLA-4 therapy was allowed; approximately 41% had some.

Germline V gene sequence: CDR1 SGHNT, CDR2 YYREEE (reference sequence). The V gene lost 4 bases and the J gene lost 2 bases, with 16 bases spanning the gap. The CDR3 is 15 amino acids. The assay was immunoSEQ multiplex PCR, and TCRdb's table has in-frame clones only and misses some. The sample has 65,000 to 80,000 clones; about 90% are singletons. The study's findings and limits: Partial responders receiving 0.1-3.0 mg/kg showed among the lowest clonal expansion.

In its sample, this clone was seen once. Its antigen is as yet unknown. Sampled blood was obtained at baseline, cycle 4 day 1, and cycle 7 day 1. This TCR was sampled from an adult with an advanced solid tumor such as melanoma, head and neck, liver or kidney cancer. The gene calls are TRBV5-4 and TRBJ2-7; D perhaps matches TRBD2 (5 bases). Specimen: CD4+ or CD8+ T cells sorted from blood, collected in a trial of the OX40 agonist ivuxolimab. The CDR3 DNA is TGTGCCAGCAGCCTAGGCCTAGCCACTACCTACGAGCAGTACTTC. Translating it yields CASSLGLATTYEQYF. Complete variable domain (other parts from reference TRBV5-4 and TRBJ2-7): ETGVTQSPTHLIKTRGQQVTLRCSSQSGHNTVSWYQQALGQGPQFIFQYYREEENGRGNFPPRFSGLQFPNYSSELNVNALELDDSALYLCASSLGLATTYEQYFGPGTRLTVT.